These 20 T cell receptor beta chains were sequenced from one sample in a study of T cells of healthy individuals. Each CDR3 protein gets one entry after TCRdb re-called the 5' RACE reads with MiXCR. The data hold tens of thousands of distinct CDR3 sequences, with roughly 14% observed a single time. The origin of the receptors is a human donor in good health.

CDR3 coding DNA: TGTGCCAGCAGCTTAGAGGGGTATGGGGGAGCGGGGGAAGCTTTCTTT. Protein product: CASSLEGYGGAGEAFF. J is TRBJ1-1 and V is TRBV7-8; D may be TRBD1 (5 bases). Germline-derived CDR1 and CDR2 are SGHVS and FQNEAQ. The CDR3 covers 16 residues. V shed 1 base and J shed 8 bases, with 20 bases lying between them.

This clonotype was seen many times. J is TRBJ2-3 and V is TRBV29-1; 7 positions match TRBD2. The CDR3 runs to 13 residues. CDR1 is SQVTM, CDR2 ANQGSEA, per germline. The junction had 5 bases not matched to a gene; V was cut back by 5 bases and J by 3 bases. The CDR3 region is CSVQRGRTDTQYF. The CDR3 DNA sequence: TGCAGCGTTCAGCGGGGTCGGACAGATACGCAGTATTTT.

This clonotype has a count of ten or more. J is TRBJ2-3 and V is TRBV7-8, with D possibly being TRBD1 (8 bases). This CDR3 is built from 16 residues. Germline CDR1 SGHVS, CDR2 FQNEAQ. V was shortened by 5 bases and J by 2 bases, with 17 bases between the two germline ends. In nucleotides, the CDR3 is TGTGCCAGCAGCCAACAGGGGGGGCCGAACACAGATACGCAGTATTTT. Amino acid sequence: CASSQQGGPNTDTQYF. The entire variable domain, with the rest obtained from reference TRBV7-8 and TRBJ2-3, is as follows: GAGVSQSPRYKVAKRGQDVALRCDPISGHVSLFWYQQALGQGPEFLTYFQNEAQLDKSGLPSDRFFAERPEGSVSTLKIQRTQQEDSAVYLCASSQQGGPNTDTQYFGPGTRLTVL.

This clonotype was picked up many times. CDR3 nucleotides: TGTGCCACCAGTGGCGGGACACCCGGAGGGGTAGATACGCAGTATTTT. Amino acids: CATSGGTPGGVDTQYF. This chain links TRBV24-1 with TRBJ2-3; D could derive from TRBD1 or TRBD2 (6 bases each). This CDR3 has 16 amino acids. Germline V CDR1 and CDR2: KGHDR, SFDVKD. The V gene lost 5 bases and the J gene lost 5 bases, with 19 bases spanning the gap.

This clonotype was detected many times. The chain is built from TRBV15 and TRBJ1-4, with a tentative D call TRBD1 (5 bases). CDR1 is LNHNV and CDR2 is YYDKDF in the germline V gene (reference sequence). This CDR3 has 16 residues. The germline V and J ends were trimmed by 0 bases and 1 base, with 9 bases remaining between them. The CDR3 sequence is CATSRDRQGTNEKLFF. For the CDR3, the DNA is TGTGCCACCAGCAGAGATCGCCAGGGAACTAATGAAAAACTGTTTTTT. The entire variable domain, with the rest obtained from reference TRBV15 and TRBJ1-4, is as follows: DAMVIQNPRYQVTQFGKPVTLSCSQTLNHNVMYWYQQKSSQAPKLLFHYYDKDFNNEADTPDNFQSRRPNTSFCFLDIRSPGLGDTAMYLCATSRDRQGTNEKLFFGSGTQLSVL.

There are a few counts of this clonotype. The V call is TRBV11-2, the J call TRBJ2-6, with 7 nucleotides matching TRBD1. V dropped 8 bases and J dropped 0; count of bases not matched to a gene: 7. CDR1 is SGHAT and CDR2 is FQNNGV in the germline V gene. The CDR3 contains 16 residues. CDR3 sequence reads: CASGRQGNSGANVLTF. The CDR3 coding sequence is TGTGCCAGCGGAAGACAGGGAAACTCTGGGGCCAACGTCCTGACTTTC.

This clonotype has ten or more counts. This sequence joins TRBV20-1 and TRBJ2-1; D possibly corresponds to TRBD2 (6 bases). Per the germline V gene, CDR1 is DFQATT and CDR2 is SNEGSKA (reference sequence). There are 15 residues in the CDR3. V gave up 0 bases and J gave up 9 bases, with 18 bases separating them. CDR3 sequence (DNA): TGCAGTGCTAGAGATTCGCGTAGCGGTACTACTGAGCAGTTCTTC. Translated: CSARDSRSGTTEQFF.

This clonotype appeared a few times. The V call is TRBV6-5, the J call TRBJ2-7; no clear D. There are 13 residues in the CDR3. The V and J ends lost 2 bases and 6 bases respectively, with 11 bases between them. Germline loops: CDR1 MNHEY, CDR2 SVGAGI. The CDR3 loop is CASSYGADREQYF. The CDR3 region has the DNA TGTGCCAGCAGTTACGGCGCCGATCGCGAGCAGTACTTC.

This clonotype was observed at least ten times. V gene TRBV2 combines with J gene TRBJ2-3, with TRBD1 identical over 11 bases. Germline loops: CDR1 SNHLY, CDR2 FYNNEI. V shed 4 bases, J shed 1 base, and the junction held 1 base outside the gene matches. The CDR3 contains 15 residues. CDR3 sequence: CASSVDRGRTDTQYF. In DNA, the CDR3 is TGTGCCAGCAGTGTGGACAGGGGGCGCACAGATACGCAGTATTTT.

This clonotype was seen ten or more times. This chain joins TRBV25-1 and TRBJ1-1; 9 bases line up with TRBD1. This CDR3 has 14 residues. After removal of 3 bases from V and 12 bases from J, the junction contained 11 bases not matched to a gene. Germline CDR1 MGHDK, CDR2 SYGVNS. CDR3 region: CASSDLGQGGKTFF. CDR3 sequence (DNA): TGTGCCAGCAGTGATCTGGGACAGGGAGGGAAAACTTTCTTT.

This clonotype occurred a few times. The chain couples TRBV7-9 to TRBJ1-1, with TRBD1 as a possible D gene (5 bases). Trimming removed 5 bases at V and 6 bases at J, with 22 bases between. The length of the CDR3 is 16 residues. CDR1 is SEHNR and CDR2 is FQNEAQ in the germline V gene (reference sequence). For the CDR3, the DNA is TGTGCCAGCAGCCGCTACTCCTCGGGGGACCCCGCTGAAGCTTTCTTT. It translates to CASSRYSSGDPAEAFF.

The rearrangement joins TRBV6-1 to TRBJ2-3; D not certain. There are 14 residues in the CDR3. Per germline, CDR1 MNHNS and CDR2 SASEGT. V dropped 6 bases and J dropped 6 bases, with 16 bases sitting between them. CDR3: CASSQAESVDTQYF. In DNA form, the CDR3 reads TGTGCCAGCAGCCAGGCGGAAAGCGTTGATACGCAGTATTTT.

The sample holds many counts of this clonotype. The rearrangement joins TRBV5-1 to TRBJ2-7; 7 bases are shared with TRBD2. Germline V CDR1 and CDR2: SGHRS, YFSETQ. Losses at the gene ends were 5 bases for V and 2 bases for J; bases not matched to a gene: 7. The CDR3 is 14 residues long. CDR3 loop: CASRERDLTYEQYF. DNA of the CDR3: TGCGCCAGCAGGGAGCGGGACCTAACCTACGAGCAGTACTTC.

This clonotype showed up many times. The J gene is TRBJ2-7, the V gene TRBV5-6; D tentatively fits TRBD1 or TRBD2 (5 bases each). The germline CDR1 and CDR2 sequences are SGHDT and YYEEEE. V lost 6 bases and J lost 3, with 13 bases in between. This CDR3 comprises 13 residues. For the CDR3, the DNA is TGTGCCAGCACCGGGGACGGAGACTACGAGCAGTACTTC. Protein: CASTGDGDYEQYF.

The chain uses TRBV7-2 and TRBJ2-2; TRBD1 is a possible D gene (5 bases). The V end was cut by 5 bases, the J end by 6 bases, with 10 bases between. Per germline, CDR1 SGHTA and CDR2 FQGNSA. This CDR3 has 13 amino acids. CDR3 region: CASSRDRAGELFF. The CDR3 coding sequence is TGTGCCAGCAGCCGAGACAGAGCCGGGGAGCTGTTTTTT.

This clonotype has just a few counts. The V call is TRBV29-1, the J call TRBJ2-1, with 12 bases lining up with TRBD2. This CDR3 is 16 amino acids long. The germline V gene encodes CDR1 SQVTM and CDR2 ANQGSEA. V lost 5 bases to trimming and J lost 0 bases; unmatched junction nucleotides: 5. Written as DNA, the CDR3 is TGCAGCGTTCGACTAGCGGGAGCCGGCTCCTACAATGAGCAGTTCTTC. Protein: CSVRLAGAGSYNEQFF.

In this sample, this clonotype turned up many times. This chain connects TRBV7-2 to TRBJ1-2; D might be TRBD1 (5 bases). The V and J ends lost 5 bases and 8 bases respectively, with 18 bases between them. This CDR3 region has 14 residues. The germline V gene has CDR1 SGHTA and CDR2 FQGNSA. In DNA form, the CDR3 reads TGTGCCAGCAGCCAGGGTCTGGGGTTATCCGGCTACACCTTC. This sequence encodes CASSQGLGLSGYTF. Variable domain in full (rest from reference TRBV7-2 and TRBJ1-2): GAGVSQSPSNKVTEKGKDVELRCDPISGHTALYWYRQSLGQGLEFLIYFQGNSAPDKSGLPSDRFSAERTGGSVSTLTIQRTQQEDSAVYLCASSQGLGLSGYTFGSGTRLTVV.

This clonotype has just one count. The chain uses TRBV7-2 and TRBJ1-4; D may be TRBD1 (5 bases). Germline CDR1 SGHTA, CDR2 FQGNSA. This CDR3 has 15 residues. V was pared by 6 bases and J by 0 bases, with 11 bases between. CDR3 residues: CASSSQAATNEKLFF. For the CDR3, the DNA is TGTGCCAGCAGTTCACAGGCCGCAACTAATGAAAAACTGTTTTTT. Full variable domain (rest looked up from reference TRBV7-2 and TRBJ1-4): GAGVSQSPSNKVTEKGKDVELRCDPISGHTALYWYRQSLGQGLEFLIYFQGNSAPDKSGLPSDRFSAERTGGSVSTLTIQRTQQEDSAVYLCASSSQAATNEKLFFGSGTQLSVL.

This clonotype was counted ten times or more. This sequence joins TRBV4-2 and TRBJ1-2, with unresolved D. The CDR3 contains 16 residues. V lost 0 bases and J lost 4, with 15 bases in between. CDR1 and CDR2 from the germline V gene are LGHNA and YNFKEQ. CDR3 region: CASSQEIRSFGYGYTF. For the CDR3, the DNA is TGTGCCAGCAGCCAAGAGATCCGTTCCTTCGGCTATGGCTACACCTTC.

The chain is built from TRBV18 and TRBJ1-3, with a tentative D call TRBD1 (5 bases). Trimming removed 6 bases at V and 0 bases at J, with 12 bases between. Germline CDR1 is KGHSH and CDR2 is LQKENI. The CDR3 sequence is 15 residues long. CDR3 in amino acids: CASSGGSTSGNTIYF. CDR3 coding DNA: TGTGCCAGCTCGGGGGGATCTACCTCTGGAAACACCATATATTTT.